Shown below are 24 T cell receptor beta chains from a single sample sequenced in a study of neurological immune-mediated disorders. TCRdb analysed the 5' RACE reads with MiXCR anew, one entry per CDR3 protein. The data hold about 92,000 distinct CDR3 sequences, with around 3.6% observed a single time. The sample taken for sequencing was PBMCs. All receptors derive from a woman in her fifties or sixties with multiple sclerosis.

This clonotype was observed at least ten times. DNA for the CDR3: TGCAGTGCTAGCGGACTAGCGGGAACCCAAGAGACCCAGTACTTC. Translation: CSASGLAGTQETQYF. The chain recombines TRBV20-1 with TRBJ2-5; 12 positions agree with TRBD2. Germline V lookup: CDR1 DFQATT, CDR2 SNEGSKA (reference sequence). The CDR3 is 15 amino acids. V was clipped by 3 bases and J by 1 base; unmatched bases: 3.

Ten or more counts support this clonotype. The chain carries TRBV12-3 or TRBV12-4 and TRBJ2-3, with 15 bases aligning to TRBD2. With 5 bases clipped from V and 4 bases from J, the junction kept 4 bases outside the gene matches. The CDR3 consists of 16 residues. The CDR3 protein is CASSGTSGGRPDTQYF. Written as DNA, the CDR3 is TGTGCCAGCAGTGGGACTAGCGGGGGGCGTCCAGATACGCAGTATTTT.

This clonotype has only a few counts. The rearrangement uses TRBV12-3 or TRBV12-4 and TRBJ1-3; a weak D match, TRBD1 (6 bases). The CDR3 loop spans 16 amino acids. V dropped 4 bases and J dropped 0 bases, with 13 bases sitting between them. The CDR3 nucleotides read TGTGCCAGCAGTTCGAGGGGGGCCACCTCTGGAAACACCATATATTTT. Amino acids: CASSSRGATSGNTIYF.

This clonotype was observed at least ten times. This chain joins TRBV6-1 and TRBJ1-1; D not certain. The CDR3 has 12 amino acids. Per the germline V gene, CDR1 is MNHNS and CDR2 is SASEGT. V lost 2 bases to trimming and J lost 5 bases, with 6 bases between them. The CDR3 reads CASSEFPTEAFF. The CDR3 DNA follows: TGTGCCAGCAGTGAATTCCCTACTGAAGCTTTCTTT.

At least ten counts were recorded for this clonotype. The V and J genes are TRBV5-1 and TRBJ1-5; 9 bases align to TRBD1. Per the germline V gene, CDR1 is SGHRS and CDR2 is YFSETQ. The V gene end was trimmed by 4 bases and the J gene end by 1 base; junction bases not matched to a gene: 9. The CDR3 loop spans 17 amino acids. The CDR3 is CASSRDRDIQSNQPQHF. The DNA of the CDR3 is TGCGCCAGCAGCCGGGACAGGGACATTCAGAGCAATCAGCCCCAGCATTTT.

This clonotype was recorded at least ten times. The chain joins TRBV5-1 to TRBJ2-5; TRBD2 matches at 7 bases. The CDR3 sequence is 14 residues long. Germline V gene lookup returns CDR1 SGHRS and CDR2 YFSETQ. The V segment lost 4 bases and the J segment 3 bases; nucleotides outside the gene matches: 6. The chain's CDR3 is CASSGLAGEETQYF. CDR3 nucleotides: TGCGCCAGCAGCGGCCTGGCGGGGGAAGAGACCCAGTACTTC. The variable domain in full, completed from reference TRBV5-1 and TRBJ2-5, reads KAGVTQTPRYLIKTRGQQVTLSCSPISGHRSVSWYQQTPGQGLQFLFEYFSETQRNKGNFPGRFSGRQFSNSRSEMNVSTLELGDSALYLCASSGLAGEETQYFGPGTRLLVL.

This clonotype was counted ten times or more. CDR3 sequence (DNA): TGCAGTGCTAGAGGCTACGGGGAGGGGGTCTTGGCTGGAAACACCATATATTTT. Encoded protein: CSARGYGEGVLAGNTIYF. The chain joins TRBV20-1 to TRBJ1-3; TRBD1 is a possible D gene (6 bases). The germline V gene has CDR1 DFQATT and CDR2 SNEGSKA (reference sequence). There are 18 residues in the CDR3. V lost 1 base, J lost 2 bases, and 21 bases lay in between.

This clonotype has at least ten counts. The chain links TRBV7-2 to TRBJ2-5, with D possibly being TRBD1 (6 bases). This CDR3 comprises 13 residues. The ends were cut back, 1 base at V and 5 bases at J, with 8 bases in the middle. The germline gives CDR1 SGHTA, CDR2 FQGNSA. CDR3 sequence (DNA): TGTGCCAGCAGCTTAGACAGGGCTGAGACCCAGTACTTC. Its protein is CASSLDRAETQYF.

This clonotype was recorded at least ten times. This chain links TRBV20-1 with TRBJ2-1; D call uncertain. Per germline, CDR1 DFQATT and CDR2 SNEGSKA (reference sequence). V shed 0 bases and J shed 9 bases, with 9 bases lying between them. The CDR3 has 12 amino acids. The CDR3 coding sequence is TGCAGTGCTAGAGATACCGCTAGTGAGCAGTTCTTC. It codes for CSARDTASEQFF.

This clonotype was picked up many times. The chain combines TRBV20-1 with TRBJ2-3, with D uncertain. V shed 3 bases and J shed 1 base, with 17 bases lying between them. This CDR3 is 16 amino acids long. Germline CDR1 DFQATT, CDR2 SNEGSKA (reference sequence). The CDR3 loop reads CSASGISWSGTDTQYF. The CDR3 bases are TGCAGTGCTAGTGGGATTAGCTGGTCCGGCACAGATACGCAGTATTTT.

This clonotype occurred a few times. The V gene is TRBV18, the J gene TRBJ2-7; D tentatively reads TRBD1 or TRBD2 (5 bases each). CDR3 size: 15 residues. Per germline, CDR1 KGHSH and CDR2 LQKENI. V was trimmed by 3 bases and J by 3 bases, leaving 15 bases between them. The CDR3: CASSPTGTGNYEQYF. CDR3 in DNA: TGTGCCAGCTCACCTACCGGGACGGGGAACTACGAGCAGTACTTC.

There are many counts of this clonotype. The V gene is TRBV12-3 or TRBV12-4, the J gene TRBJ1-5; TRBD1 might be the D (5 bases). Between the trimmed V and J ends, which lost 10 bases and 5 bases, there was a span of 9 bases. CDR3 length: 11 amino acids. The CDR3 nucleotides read TGTGCCACGGGACCAGATCAGCCCCAGCATTTT. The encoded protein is CATGPDQPQHF.

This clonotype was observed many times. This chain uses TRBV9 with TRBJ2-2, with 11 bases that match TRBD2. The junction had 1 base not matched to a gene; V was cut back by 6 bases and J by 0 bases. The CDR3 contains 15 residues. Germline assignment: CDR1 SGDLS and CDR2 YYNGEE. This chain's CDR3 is CASTSGGPNTGELFF. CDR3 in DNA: TGTGCCAGCACTAGCGGGGGGCCGAACACCGGGGAGCTGTTTTTT.

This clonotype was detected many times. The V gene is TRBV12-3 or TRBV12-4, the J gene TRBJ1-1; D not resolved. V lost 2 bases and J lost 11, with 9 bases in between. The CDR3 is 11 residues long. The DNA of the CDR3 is TGTGCCAGCAGTTTAATAGTGGGTGCTTTCTTT. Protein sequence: CASSLIVGAFF.

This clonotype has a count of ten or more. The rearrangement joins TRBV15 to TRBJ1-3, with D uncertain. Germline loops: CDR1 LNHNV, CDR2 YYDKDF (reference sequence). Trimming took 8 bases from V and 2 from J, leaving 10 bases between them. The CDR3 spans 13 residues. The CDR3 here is CATAPRTGNTIYF. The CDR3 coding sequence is TGTGCCACCGCCCCTCGTACTGGAAACACCATATATTTT.

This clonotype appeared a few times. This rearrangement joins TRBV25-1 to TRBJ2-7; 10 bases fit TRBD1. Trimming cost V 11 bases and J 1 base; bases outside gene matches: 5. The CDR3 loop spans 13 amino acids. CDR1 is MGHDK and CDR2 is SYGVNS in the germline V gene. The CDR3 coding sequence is TGTGCCGCCCGGACAGGGGGTTCCTACGAGCAGTACTTC. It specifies CAARTGGSYEQYF.

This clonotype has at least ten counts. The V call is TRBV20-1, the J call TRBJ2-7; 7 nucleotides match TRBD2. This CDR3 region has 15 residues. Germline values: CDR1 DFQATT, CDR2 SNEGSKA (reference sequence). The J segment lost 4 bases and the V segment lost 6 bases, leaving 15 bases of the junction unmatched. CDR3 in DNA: TGCAGTGCAACTTCGGGGGGTGGGAACAAATACGAGCAGTACTTC. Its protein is CSATSGGGNKYEQYF.

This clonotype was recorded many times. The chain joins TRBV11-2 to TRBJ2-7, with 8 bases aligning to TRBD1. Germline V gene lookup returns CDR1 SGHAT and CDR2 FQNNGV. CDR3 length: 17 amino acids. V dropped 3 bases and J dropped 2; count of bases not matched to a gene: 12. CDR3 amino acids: CASSLRGAGGMAYEQYF. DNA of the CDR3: TGTGCCAGCAGCTTGAGGGGGGCAGGGGGCATGGCCTACGAGCAGTACTTC. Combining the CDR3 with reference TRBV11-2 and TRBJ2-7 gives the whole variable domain EAGVAQSPRYKIIEKRQSVAFWCNPISGHATLYWYQQILGQGPKLLIQFQNNGVVDDSQLPKDRFSAERLKGVDSTLKIQPAKLEDSAVYLCASSLRGAGGMAYEQYFGPGTRLTVT.

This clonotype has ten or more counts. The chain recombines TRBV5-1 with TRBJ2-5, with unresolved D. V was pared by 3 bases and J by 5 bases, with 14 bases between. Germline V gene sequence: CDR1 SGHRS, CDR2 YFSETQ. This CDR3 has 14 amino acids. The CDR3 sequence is CASSYPGGRETQYF. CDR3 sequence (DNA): TGCGCCAGCAGCTACCCTGGCGGTAGGGAGACCCAGTACTTC.

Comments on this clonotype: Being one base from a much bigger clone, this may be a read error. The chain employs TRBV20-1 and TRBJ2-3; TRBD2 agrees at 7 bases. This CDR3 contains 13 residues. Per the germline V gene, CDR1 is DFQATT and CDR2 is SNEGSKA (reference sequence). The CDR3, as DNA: TGCAGTGCCACGGGGGGTAGCACAGATAAGCAGTATTTT. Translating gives CSATGGSTDKQYF.

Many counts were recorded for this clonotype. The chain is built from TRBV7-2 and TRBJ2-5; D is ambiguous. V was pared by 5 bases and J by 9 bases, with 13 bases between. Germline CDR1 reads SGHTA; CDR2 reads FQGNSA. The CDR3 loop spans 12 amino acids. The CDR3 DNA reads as TGTGCCAGCAGCCCCGCTCCCCGGGCCCAGTACTTC. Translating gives CASSPAPRAQYF.

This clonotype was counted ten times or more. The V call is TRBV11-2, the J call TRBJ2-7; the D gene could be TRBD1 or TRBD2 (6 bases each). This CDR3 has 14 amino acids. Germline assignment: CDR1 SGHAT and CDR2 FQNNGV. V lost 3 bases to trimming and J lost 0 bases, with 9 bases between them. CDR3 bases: TGTGCCAGCAGCTTTGGGGGGCCCTCCTACGAGCAGTACTTC. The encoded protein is CASSFGGPSYEQYF.

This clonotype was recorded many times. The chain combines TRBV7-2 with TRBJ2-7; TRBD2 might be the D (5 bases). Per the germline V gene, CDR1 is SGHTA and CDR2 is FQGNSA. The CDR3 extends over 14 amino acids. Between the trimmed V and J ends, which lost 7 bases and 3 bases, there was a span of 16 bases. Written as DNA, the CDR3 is TGTGCCAGCACCCCCTCGGTTGGGAGCTACGAGCAGTACTTC. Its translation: CASTPSVGSYEQYF.

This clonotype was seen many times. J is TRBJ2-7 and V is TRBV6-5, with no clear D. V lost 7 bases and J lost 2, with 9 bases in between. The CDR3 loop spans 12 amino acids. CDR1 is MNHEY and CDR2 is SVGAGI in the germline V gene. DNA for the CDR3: TGTGCCAGCAAGTCAGAGACCTACGAGCAGTACTTC. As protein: CASKSETYEQYF.